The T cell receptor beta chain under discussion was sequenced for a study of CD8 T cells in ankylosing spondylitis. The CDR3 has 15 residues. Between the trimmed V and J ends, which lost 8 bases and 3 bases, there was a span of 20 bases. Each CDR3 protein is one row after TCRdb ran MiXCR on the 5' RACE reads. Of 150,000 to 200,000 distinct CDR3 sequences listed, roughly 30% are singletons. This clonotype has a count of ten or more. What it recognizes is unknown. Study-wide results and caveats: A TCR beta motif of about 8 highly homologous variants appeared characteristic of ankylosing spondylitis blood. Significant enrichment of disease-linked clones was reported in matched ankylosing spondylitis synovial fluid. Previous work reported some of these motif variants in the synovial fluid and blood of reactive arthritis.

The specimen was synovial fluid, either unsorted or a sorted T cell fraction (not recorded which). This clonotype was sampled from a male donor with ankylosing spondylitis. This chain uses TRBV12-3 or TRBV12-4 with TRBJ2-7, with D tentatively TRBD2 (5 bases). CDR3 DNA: TGTGCCAGCTCTACTAGGGCCCGGACCGTCTACGAGCAGTACTTC. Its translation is CASSTRARTVYEQYF.